This T cell receptor beta chain comes out of a study of OX40 agonist ivuxolimab in advanced cancers. In regard to this clone: Its antigen is not identified.

The CDR3 covers 14 residues. Germline loops: CDR1 MNHEY, CDR2 SMNVEV (reference sequence). V lost 5 bases and J lost 4; bases outside the gene matches: 8. This table comes from immunoSEQ multiplex PCR, and its TCRdb copy is limited to in-frame clones, with some not included. Of fewer than 55,000 clones in the sample, about 90% are singletons; the top ten hold more than 1.5%. Study outcomes and limitations: Fewer expanded clones were found on average in CD4+ than in CD8+ T cells.

This sequence was found in an adult with an advanced solid tumor such as melanoma, head and neck, liver or kidney cancer. The sequenced sample was CD4+ or CD8+ T cells sorted from blood, obtained in a trial of the OX40 agonist ivuxolimab. The chain recombines TRBV27 with TRBJ2-7, with 7 bases aligning to TRBD1. The CDR3 region is CASSPRTGAYEQYF. The CDR3 DNA sequence: TGTGCCAGCAGTCCCAGGACAGGTGCTTACGAGCAGTACTTC.